The next 25 T cell receptor beta chains were all read from a single sample in a study of cytomegalovirus exposure and HLA in healthy donors. This PCR relied on a set of 60 Vbeta primers and 13 Jbeta primers. Measured with immunoSEQ multiplex PCR; TCRdb has only the in-frame clones, and not every one. The sample has some 190,000 clones; roughly 83% are singletons. The sequencing sample was made of PBMCs. These receptor sequences come from a boy aged 2 to 10 in good health and CMV-seronegative.

The chain is built from TRBV14 and TRBJ2-7, with 12 bases lining up with TRBD2. The germline gives CDR1 SGHDN, CDR2 FVKESK. The trim removed 4 bases at V and 2 bases at J, leaving 3 bases unmatched. The CDR3 has 15 residues. CDR3 sequence (DNA): TGTGCCAGCAGCCTTGGACTAGCGGGACCCTACGAGCAGTACGTC. It translates to CASSLGLAGPYEQYV.

This rearrangement joins TRBV7-2 to TRBJ2-5; D not certain. The CDR3 consists of 13 residues. Trimming pared 2 bases from V and 2 bases from J, leaving 6 bases between. Germline values: CDR1 SGHTA, CDR2 FQGNSA. The CDR3 DNA reads TGTGCCAGCAGCTTACATAGACAAGAGACCCAGTACTTC. It yields the protein CASSLHRQETQYF. The variable domain in full, with the rest retrieved from reference TRBV7-2 and TRBJ2-5, is GAGVSQSPSNKVTEKGKDVELRCDPISGHTALYWYRQSLGQGLEFLIYFQGNSAPDKSGLPSDRFSAERTGGSVSTLTIQRTQQEDSAVYLCASSLHRQETQYFGPGTRLLVL.

This chain joins TRBV12-5 and TRBJ2-7, with 8 bases that match TRBD1. J gave up 2 bases and V 0 bases, and 15 bases lay outside the gene matches. Germline CDR1 and CDR2: LGHNT and FRNRAP. The CDR3 spans 19 residues. CDR3 loop: CASGLVLTGEQINPYEQYF. DNA of the CDR3: TGTGCTAGTGGTTTGGTACTGACAGGGGAACAGATAAACCCCTACGAGCAGTACTTC. Variable domain in full (rest from reference TRBV12-5 and TRBJ2-7): DARVTQTPRHKVTEMGQEVTMRCQPILGHNTVFWYRQTMMQGLELLAYFRNRAPLDDSGMPKDRFSAEMPDATLATLKIQPSEPRDSAVYFCASGLVLTGEQINPYEQYFGPGTRLTVT.

The CDR3 DNA follows: TGTGCCACCAGCGTCGGACTAGCGGGAGTGGATACGCAGTATTTT. It is translated as CATSVGLAGVDTQYF. The chain carries TRBV15 and TRBJ2-3; TRBD2 matches at 13 bases. CDR1 and CDR2 from the germline V gene are LNHNV and YYDKDF (reference sequence). This CDR3 is 15 amino acids long. Trimming removed 5 bases from V and 6 bases from J; junction bases left unmatched: 5.

Regarding this clone: This sample includes further DNA sequences coding for the same CDR3. V usage is TRBV18 and J usage is TRBJ2-5; 7 nucleotides match TRBD1. After removal of 2 bases from V and 3 bases from J, the junction contained 0 bases not matched to a gene. CDR3 size: 13 residues. The germline V gene has CDR1 KGHSH and CDR2 LQKENI. CDR3 nucleotides: TGTGCCAGCTCACCAGGGACAGAAGAGACCCAGTACTTC. As protein: CASSPGTEETQYF.

The CDR3 sequence: CASSGLAGQETQYF. The CDR3 DNA sequence: TGTGCCAGCTCGGGACTAGCGGGGCAAGAGACCCAGTACTTC. This chain connects TRBV27 to TRBJ2-5, with TRBD2 identical over 13 bases. V was pared by 8 bases and J by 2 bases, with 2 bases of the junction left unmatched. This CDR3 has 14 amino acids. Germline CDR1 and CDR2: MNHEY and SMNVEV (reference sequence).

The chain carries TRBV9 and TRBJ1-3, with D maybe TRBD1 (5 bases). V was trimmed by 4 bases and J by 2 bases, leaving 16 bases between them. Germline loops: CDR1 SGDLS, CDR2 YYNGEE. The CDR3 consists of 16 residues. CDR3: CASSIDFRVPGNTIYF. The CDR3, as DNA: TGTGCCAGCAGCATTGACTTCAGGGTACCTGGAAACACCATATATTTT.

The rearrangement joins TRBV10-3 to TRBJ2-1, with D possibly matching TRBD2 (6 bases). Germline assignment: CDR1 ENHRY and CDR2 SYGVKD. This CDR3 is 14 amino acids long. Trimming shortened V by 7 bases and J by 6 bases, and 16 bases separated the two germline ends. For the CDR3, the DNA is TGTGCCATCAACGGCGGGAACAGTTTCAATGAGCAGTTCTTC. Translated, it gives CAINGGNSFNEQFF.

The genes are TRBV9 and TRBJ2-2; a possible D gene is TRBD1 (6 bases). The CDR3 length is 14 residues. Trimming left V 3 bases short and J 8 bases short, with 14 bases between. Germline V CDR1 and CDR2: SGDLS, YYNGEE. This chain's CDR3 is CASSAQTGLGELFF. The CDR3 DNA sequence: TGTGCCAGCAGCGCCCAGACAGGCTTAGGGGAGCTGTTTTTT.

To note about this clone: The junction shows a germline mismatch at one end, possibly a read error. The CDR3, as DNA: TGCGCCAGCAGCCAAGGGGACCGGACAGGGCCTACTTGG. Amino acids: CASSQGDRTGPTW. The chain joins TRBV4-1 to TRBJ1-6, with 8 bases aligning to TRBD1. The germline V gene has CDR1 MGHRA and CDR2 YSYEKL. This CDR3 is built from 13 residues.

The chain combines TRBV5-6 with TRBJ2-3, with 8 bases fitting TRBD1. CDR1 is SGHDT, CDR2 YYEEEE, per germline. J lost 2 bases, V lost 2 bases, and 4 bases had no gene match. The CDR3 is made up of 15 amino acids. In DNA, the CDR3 is TGTGCCAGCAGCTTCGGACAGGGAGTCACAGATACGCAGTATTTT. This encodes CASSFGQGVTDTQYF.

The gene calls are TRBV23-1 and TRBJ2-6; the D gene is possibly TRBD1 (6 bases). TRBV23-1 is designated an ORF whose function remains uncertain. The CDR3 sequence is 18 residues long. V lost 2 bases and J 0 bases, leaving 14 bases between the germline ends. The CDR3 nucleotides are TGCGCCAGCAGTCAAACGGACAGCCGGGACTCTGGGGCCAACGTCCTGACTTTC. Translation: CASSQTDSRDSGANVLTF.

The chain uses TRBV30 and TRBJ1-2; 8 bases are shared with TRBD1. With 5 bases clipped from V and 3 bases from J, the junction kept 11 bases outside the gene matches. Germline V gene sequence: CDR1 GTSNPN, CDR2 SVGIG (reference sequence). This CDR3 is built from 15 residues. The CDR3 region has the DNA TGTGCCTGGGCTACCCCCAGGGGGCTGGACTATGGCTACACCTTC. Its protein is CAWATPRGLDYGYTF.

This chain connects TRBV6-5 to TRBJ2-5, with TRBD1 identical over 7 bases. The DNA end lines up better with TRBJ2-7; the J call may be wrong. This CDR3 contains 15 residues. The germline CDR1 and CDR2 sequences are MNHEY and SVGAGI. CDR3 sequence reads: CASSSIRDSSYEQYF. The CDR3 nucleotides read TGTGCCAGCAGTTCTATCCGGGACAGCTCCTACGAGCAGTACTTC.

The gene calls are TRBV7-9 and TRBJ2-5; TRBD2 matches 9 bases. V lost 5 bases, J lost 1 base, and 8 bases stayed unmatched. From germline, CDR1 is SEHNR and CDR2 FQNEAQ (reference sequence). CDR3 length: 16 residues. In DNA form, the CDR3 reads TGTGCCAGCAGCCAGTACCGCGGGAGGGCCCAAGAGACCCAGTACTTC. Protein sequence: CASSQYRGRAQETQYF.

This chain uses TRBV25-1 with TRBJ2-5; D unclear. V lost 1 base and J 2 bases, leaving 14 bases between the germline ends. The CDR3 length is 16 residues. CDR1 MGHDK and CDR2 SYGVNS come from the germline V gene. This CDR3 reads CASSEFGSWAQETQYF. The CDR3 region has the DNA TGTGCCAGCAGTGAATTCGGCAGTTGGGCTCAAGAGACCCAGTACTTC.

This clone was counted once. V usage is TRBV30 and J usage is TRBJ1-5; D is possibly TRBD1 (5 bases). The length of the CDR3 is 15 residues. Deletions cut 1 base from V and 1 base from J, with 11 bases between. From germline, CDR1 is GTSNPN and CDR2 SVGIG (reference sequence). The CDR3 DNA reads as TGTGCCTGGAGTGAAGGGGTTCGAAGCAATCAGCCCCAGCATTTT. This sequence encodes CAWSEGVRSNQPQHF.

This clone appeared a few times. The rearrangement uses TRBV11-2 and TRBJ2-1; 13 nucleotides match TRBD2. V dropped 5 bases and J dropped 3; count of bases not matched to a gene: 13. Germline values: CDR1 SGHAT, CDR2 FQNNGV. The CDR3 runs to 19 residues. The CDR3 spells CASSPQSQLAGGSYNEQFF. The CDR3 DNA reads as TGTGCCAGCAGCCCCCAGTCCCAACTAGCGGGAGGGAGCTACAATGAGCAGTTCTTC.

This clone occurred a few times. The chain links TRBV29-1 to TRBJ2-5, with D perhaps matching TRBD2 (6 bases). In germline, CDR1 is SQVTM, CDR2 ANQGSEA. Trimming shortened V by 5 bases and J by 5 bases, and 12 bases separated the two germline ends. The CDR3 has 12 residues. Here the CDR3 reads CSVWGLLETQYF. The CDR3 coding sequence is TGCAGCGTTTGGGGACTTTTGGAGACCCAGTACTTC.

V gene TRBV30 combines with J gene TRBJ2-7; D is possibly TRBD1 (6 bases). The CDR3 length is 12 residues. Germline CDR1 and CDR2: GTSNPN and SVGIG (reference sequence). Deletions cut 5 bases from V and 2 bases from J, with 10 bases between. Here the CDR3 reads CAWDRNTYEQYF. In nucleotides, the CDR3 is TGTGCCTGGGACAGGAACACCTACGAGCAGTACTTC.

The chain links TRBV7-2 to TRBJ1-2, with TRBD1 matching over 11 bases. The CDR3 is made up of 17 amino acids. V was pared by 4 bases and J by 6 bases, with 13 bases of the junction left unmatched. The V gene's germline CDR1 is SGHTA and CDR2 FQGNSA. The chain's CDR3 is CASSSGWTGGSNHGYTF. As DNA, the CDR3 is TGTGCCAGCAGCTCCGGTTGGACAGGGGGCTCAAACCATGGCTACACCTTC.

V is TRBV19 and J is TRBJ1-2, with 7 bases fitting TRBD1. CDR1 and CDR2 from the germline V gene are LNHDA and SQIVND (reference sequence). The CDR3 covers 15 residues. V gave up 3 bases and J gave up 0 bases; unmatched junction bases: 4. The DNA for the CDR3 is TGTGCCAGTAGTATCCGGGGACAGCCTAACTATGGCTACACCTTC. Translation gives CASSIRGQPNYGYTF.

This clone was found once. This chain joins TRBV7-2 and TRBJ2-2; possible D gene TRBD2, 6 bases. Per germline, CDR1 SGHTA and CDR2 FQGNSA. V was cut by 10 bases and J by 7 bases, with 22 bases left in between. This CDR3 has 15 residues. The CDR3 region is CATGGGGGWSGELFF. CDR3 in DNA: TGTGCCACCGGCGGTGGTGGGGGGTGGAGCGGGGAGCTGTTTTTT.

This clone has only a few counts. V and J are TRBV29-1 and TRBJ2-1, with TRBD1 as a possible D gene (6 bases). The CDR3 extends over 14 amino acids. Trimming took off 8 bases at V and 7 bases at J, with 21 bases between the two ends. The germline V gene has CDR1 SQVTM and CDR2 ANQGSEA. The CDR3 bases are TGCAGCTTCTATACCAGGGGAATGTTGAATGAGCAGTTCTTC. It is translated as CSFYTRGMLNEQFF.

Points on this clone: In the same sample, other DNA sequences code for this CDR3. The genes are TRBV30 and TRBJ2-7, with a weak D call TRBD1 (5 bases). V gave up 2 bases and J gave up 4 bases, with 6 bases separating them. This CDR3 contains 11 residues. Germline CDR1 GTSNPN, CDR2 SVGIG (reference sequence). In DNA form, the CDR3 reads TGTGCCTGGAGTAGGGGATACGAGCAGTACTTC. It yields the protein CAWSRGYEQYF.